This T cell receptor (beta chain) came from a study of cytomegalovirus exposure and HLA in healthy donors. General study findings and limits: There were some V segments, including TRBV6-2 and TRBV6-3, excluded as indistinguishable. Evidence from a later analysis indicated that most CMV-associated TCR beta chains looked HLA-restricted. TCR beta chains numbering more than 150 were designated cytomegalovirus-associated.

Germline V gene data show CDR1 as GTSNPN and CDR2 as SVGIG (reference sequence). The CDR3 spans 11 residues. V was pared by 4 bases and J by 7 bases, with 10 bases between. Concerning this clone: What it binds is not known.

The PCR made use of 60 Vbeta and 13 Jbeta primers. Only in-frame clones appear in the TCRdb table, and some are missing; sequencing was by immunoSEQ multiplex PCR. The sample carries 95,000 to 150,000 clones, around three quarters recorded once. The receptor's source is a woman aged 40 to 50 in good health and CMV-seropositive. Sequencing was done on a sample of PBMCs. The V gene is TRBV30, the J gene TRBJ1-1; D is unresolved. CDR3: CAWKRSNEAFF. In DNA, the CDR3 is TGTGCCTGGAAGAGGTCGAATGAAGCTTTCTTT.